This T cell receptor (beta chain) was retrieved from a study of radiotherapy plus CTLA-4 blockade in lung cancer. Findings and limits, study-wide: It was early blood T cell clone dynamics, with interferon-beta, that reportedly best predicted response.

A remark on this clone: Antigen specificity is unknown.

Focal radiation and CTLA-4 blockade (ipilimumab) were tested in chemo-refractory metastatic non-small-cell lung cancer patients. The table came from immunoSEQ multiplex PCR; TCRdb's copy has only in-frame clones and leaves some out. The sample yields some 110,000 clones, just under 80% seen once. This TCR came from a human donor with non-small cell lung cancer who had a partial response to radiotherapy plus ipilimumab. The specimen comprised peripheral blood, sampled from a patient treated with radiotherapy plus ipilimumab.

Here the CDR3 DNA reads TGTGCCACCAGCAGATCCCGACAGGGAAGCACTGAAGCTTTCTTT. Protein sequence: CATSRSRQGSTEAFF. The chain uses TRBV15 and TRBJ1-1; 7 bases are a match to TRBD1. From germline, CDR1 is LNHNV and CDR2 YYDKDF (reference sequence). This CDR3 is built from 15 residues. The V and J ends lost 2 bases and 4 bases, in that order; junction bases with no gene match: 7.